This T cell receptor (beta chain) originates from a study of human T cells and chemical hapten exposure. TCRdb recomputed calls from the RACE reads with MiXCR, one row per CDR3 protein. The data contain tens of thousands of distinct CDR3 sequences, around 9.6% of them singletons. Time point specified: pre-sensitization, week 0. The treatment is: therapeutic diphenylcyclopropenone sensitization with weekly scalp DPC. V lost 3 bases and J lost 6; bases outside the gene matches: 4. The CDR3 runs 14 residues. Germline-derived CDR1 and CDR2 are MDHEN and SYDVKM. The sample consisted of whole blood, taken in connection with sensitization to the hapten diphenylcyclopropenone (DPC). The receptor comes from a woman aged 40 to 50 with alopecia areata. Some clones in this sample may be carry-over from other donors' samples. V usage is TRBV28 and J usage is TRBJ2-3, with TRBD2 identical over 9 bases. The CDR3 spells CASSFSRGGDTQYF. The CDR3 region has the DNA TGTGCCAGCAGTTTCTCGCGGGGGGGCGATACGCAGTATTTT.